This entry features one TCR beta chain sequence. Its specificity is not known. The sample is drawn from a study of cytomegalovirus exposure and HLA in healthy donors. CDR1 is MNHEY, CDR2 SMNVEV, per germline (reference sequence). The CDR3 is 16 amino acids. 13 Jbeta primers and 60 Vbeta primers were used for the PCR. In the original processing: Later, an analysis found some 80 million unique TCR beta chains, and roughly 10 million of these were shared. The method was immunoSEQ multiplex PCR; TCRdb's version includes in-frame clones alone and lacks a portion of them. V and J calls and clone size are as listed in that table; D and trimming were resolved from the DNA. The repertoire holds about 150,000 clones, around 73% seen once, with about 1.3% in the top ten. The study, taken as a whole, reports: The study carried out a later analysis of TCR beta sequences. It associated 15,000 to 20,000 of them with specific HLA alleles at a false discovery rate of 0.05. Roughly even sequencing depth across donors was the assumption behind the presence/absence analyses. Researchers counted some 150 TCR beta chains as cytomegalovirus-associated.

This chain links TRBV27 with TRBJ2-5; a weak D match, TRBD1 (6 bases). The end of the DNA fits TRBJ2-7 better, so the J call may be wrong. The clonotype originates from a male donor in good health and CMV-seronegative. The sequenced sample was PBMCs. Written as DNA, the CDR3 is TGTGCCAGCAGTACCAGGGGATTGAGCGGACCCTACGAGCAGTACTTC. Translation: CASSTRGLSGPYEQYF.